This TCR beta chain was identified in a study of long-term antiretroviral therapy in people with HIV. Researchers report immunoSEQ v3.0 was run at survey level. The repertoire was sequenced with immunoSEQ multiplex PCR; TCRdb's copy has only in-frame clones and lacks some. Counted here are 20,000 or so clones, around 83% occurring once; the ten biggest clones make up over 15%. V lost 0 bases, J lost 1 base, and 6 bases lay in between. CDR1 and CDR2 (germline): MNHNY, SVGAGI (reference sequence). This CDR3 has 14 residues. This clonotype originated in a man aged 18 to 30 with HIV. The chain employs TRBV6-6 and TRBJ1-2, with D uncertain. Sequences were derived from unsorted PBMCs, sampled 0.1 years before starting antiretroviral therapy. The CDR3 region is CASSYSTNNYGYTF. CDR3 coding DNA: TGTGCCAGCAGTTACTCGACAAATAACTATGGCTACACCTTC.